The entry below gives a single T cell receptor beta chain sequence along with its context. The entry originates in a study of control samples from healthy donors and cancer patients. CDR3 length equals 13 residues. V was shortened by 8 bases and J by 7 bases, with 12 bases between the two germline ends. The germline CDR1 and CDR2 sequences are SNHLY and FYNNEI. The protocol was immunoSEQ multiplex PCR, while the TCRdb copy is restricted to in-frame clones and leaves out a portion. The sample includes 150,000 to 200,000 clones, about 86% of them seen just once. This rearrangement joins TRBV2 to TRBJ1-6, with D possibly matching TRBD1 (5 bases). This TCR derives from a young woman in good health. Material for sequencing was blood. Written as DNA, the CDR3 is TGTGCCAGCCACGGGGGGGGGAATTCACCCCTCCACTTT. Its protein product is CASHGGGNSPLHF.